The 24 T cell receptor beta chains below all came from one sample that was sequenced in a study of cytomegalovirus exposure and HLA in healthy donors. Vbeta (60) and Jbeta (13) primers were used in the PCR. Sequenced by immunoSEQ multiplex PCR; TCRdb stores in-frame clones only, minus some. The sample carries about 98,000 clones, around 68% recorded once. Sequencing input: PBMCs. The receptor source for this set is a man aged 45-65 years in good health and CMV-seronegative.

This clone was seen only a few times. The chain has TRBV9 and TRBJ2-6; 8 nucleotides agree with TRBD1. J was trimmed by 0 bases and V by 3 bases; bases with no gene match: 2. This CDR3 region has 16 residues. Germline V CDR1 and CDR2: SGDLS, YYNGEE. CDR3 DNA: TGTGCCAGCAGCGGGACAGGGCACTCTGGGGCCAACGTCCTGACTTTC. This encodes CASSGTGHSGANVLTF.

The J gene is TRBJ1-2, the V gene TRBV4-1; 9 bases match TRBD1. The junction had 6 bases not matched to a gene; V was cut back by 5 bases and J by 8 bases. Germline-derived CDR1 and CDR2 are MGHRA and YSYEKL. The CDR3 spans 13 residues. CDR3: CASSTGTGNGYTF. CDR3 nucleotides: TGCGCCAGCAGCACCGGGACAGGGAACGGCTACACCTTC.

The V gene is TRBV6-5, the J gene TRBJ1-1; D call uncertain. CDR1 is MNHEY and CDR2 is SVGAGI in the germline V gene. Trimming took 6 bases from V and 6 from J, leaving 17 bases between them. This CDR3 spans 14 amino acids. The CDR3 sequence is CASSIRELGPEAFF. For the CDR3, the DNA is TGTGCCAGCAGCATACGGGAGCTGGGCCCTGAAGCTTTCTTT.

DNA for the CDR3: TGTGCCAGCAGCCTATTACAGGGTGATCGGTTCTTC. Protein product: CASSLLQGDRFF. V and J are TRBV11-2 and TRBJ2-1; D possibly corresponds to TRBD1 (6 bases). Germline V gives CDR1 SGHAT, CDR2 FQNNGV. CDR3 length: 12 residues. The V end lost 5 bases, the J end lost 15 bases, and 17 bases lay between the germline ends.

A remark on this clone: This CDR3 is also generated by other DNA sequences in the sample. The chain uses TRBV5-1 and TRBJ2-7; 11 bases line up with TRBD2. V shed 0 bases, J shed 2 bases, and the junction held 1 base outside the gene matches. CDR1 SGHRS and CDR2 YFSETQ come from the germline V gene. The CDR3 has 15 amino acids. For the CDR3, the DNA is TGCGCCAGCAGCTTGGGACTAGCGGGACCCTACGAGCAGTACTTC. Translating it yields CASSLGLAGPYEQYF.

CDR3 protein: CASSHEQGYEQYF. CDR3 coding DNA: TGCGCCAGCAGCCACGAACAGGGCTACGAGCAGTACTTC. This chain links TRBV4-3 with TRBJ2-7; possibly TRBD1 for D (6 bases). The CDR3 runs to 13 residues. In germline, CDR1 is LGHNA, CDR2 YSLEER. Trimming pared 3 bases from V and 3 bases from J, leaving 9 bases between.

V gene TRBV28 combines with J gene TRBJ2-2; D possibly corresponds to TRBD2 (6 bases). Looked up from germline, CDR1 is MDHEN and CDR2 is SYDVKM. Trimming left V 6 bases short and J 1 base short, with 12 bases between. The CDR3 runs to 15 residues. CDR3 sequence: CASSPVGGNTGELFF. In DNA form, the CDR3 reads TGTGCCAGCAGCCCCGTGGGGGGGAACACCGGGGAGCTGTTTTTT.

The genes are TRBV5-1 and TRBJ2-1, with a weak D call TRBD2 (6 bases). This CDR3 region has 15 residues. Germline V gene lookup returns CDR1 SGHRS and CDR2 YFSETQ. Trimming took off 0 bases at V and 5 bases at J, with 12 bases between the two ends. As DNA, the CDR3 is TGCGCCAGCAGCTTGGTTCCGGGAGTAAACAATGAGCAGTTCTTC. Translation gives CASSLVPGVNNEQFF.

This chain connects TRBV5-1 to TRBJ2-3; 7 bases are shared with TRBD2. Germline V gives CDR1 SGHRS, CDR2 YFSETQ. J lost 1 base, V lost 5 bases, and 4 bases had no gene match. The CDR3 contains 14 residues. The chain's CDR3 is CASRSGGGTDTQYF. CDR3 nucleotide sequence: TGCGCCAGCAGATCGGGAGGCGGCACAGATACGCAGTATTTT.

The gene calls are TRBV5-8 and TRBJ1-2; possibly TRBD1 for D (6 bases). CDR3 length: 15 amino acids. The ends were cut back, 2 bases at V and 6 bases at J, with 17 bases in the middle. Germline CDR1 reads SGHTS; CDR2 reads YDEGEE. CDR3 nucleotide sequence: TGTGCCAGCAGCTTCGCGACAGGCCTTGTTGATGGCTACACCTTC. The encoded protein is CASSFATGLVDGYTF.

V gene TRBV27 combines with J gene TRBJ1-5; 9 positions agree with TRBD1. After removal of 6 bases from V and 3 bases from J, the junction contained 12 bases not matched to a gene. Per the germline V gene, CDR1 is MNHEY and CDR2 is SMNVEV (reference sequence). This CDR3 has 17 residues. CDR3 in amino acids: CASRQGAIMGNNQPQHF. The CDR3 region has the DNA TGTGCCAGCAGACAGGGGGCGATCATGGGGAACAATCAGCCCCAGCATTTT.

V is TRBV9 and J is TRBJ1-2; 9 nucleotides line up with TRBD1. The CDR3 covers 14 residues. V trimming: 6 bases; J trimming: 2 bases; junction bases outside the gene matches: 5. Germline loops: CDR1 SGDLS, CDR2 YYNGEE. The CDR3 sequence: CASTPGTGNYGYTF. The CDR3 DNA reads TGTGCCAGCACTCCCGGGACAGGGAACTATGGCTACACCTTC.

This clone is a singleton in its sample. This chain joins TRBV10-1 and TRBJ2-3; the match to TRBD2 covers 9 bases. V dropped 2 bases and J dropped 5; count of bases not matched to a gene: 5. In germline, CDR1 is WNHNN, CDR2 SYGVQD (reference sequence). This CDR3 region has 15 residues. The CDR3 DNA follows: TGCGCCAGCAGTGAGGGCGGGGGGGCTGGAGATACGCAGTATTTT. Encoded protein: CASSEGGGAGDTQYF.

A single count supports this clone. V usage is TRBV18 and J usage is TRBJ1-4, with D perhaps TRBD1 (5 bases). This CDR3 is 15 amino acids long. Per germline, CDR1 KGHSH and CDR2 LQKENI. Trimming stripped 4 bases from V and 8 bases from J, with 17 bases between. CDR3 residues: CASSRFQGVDEKLFF. The CDR3, as DNA: TGTGCCAGCTCACGTTTCCAAGGGGTAGACGAAAAACTGTTTTTT.

The chain links TRBV5-1 to TRBJ2-1; 9 positions match TRBD1. After removal of 7 bases from V and 8 bases from J, the junction contained 10 bases not matched to a gene. This CDR3 has 14 amino acids. The V gene's germline CDR1 is SGHRS and CDR2 YFSETQ. For the CDR3, the DNA is TGCGCCAGCCGTGGGTCGGGACAGGGCGATGAGCAGTTCTTC. Translating gives CASRGSGQGDEQFF.

This chain connects TRBV18 to TRBJ1-2, with D possibly matching TRBD1 (5 bases). Germline CDR1 reads KGHSH; CDR2 reads LQKENI. The CDR3 is made up of 12 amino acids. Between the trimmed V and J ends, which lost 2 bases and 5 bases, there was a span of 6 bases. The CDR3 DNA is TGTGCCAGCTCACCAGGGGGGTATGGCTACACCTTC. Translation gives CASSPGGYGYTF.

V usage is TRBV28 and J usage is TRBJ1-6, with no clear D. With 6 bases removed from V and 2 bases from J, the gap between germline ends came to 11 bases. Germline V CDR1 and CDR2: MDHEN, SYDVKM. This CDR3 comprises 15 residues. Written as DNA, the CDR3 is TGTGCCAGCAGAATAAGCCCCACCTATAATTCACCCCTCCACTTT. Protein: CASRISPTYNSPLHF.

The V gene is TRBV28, the J gene TRBJ1-2; TRBD1 might be the D (5 bases). V gave up 2 bases and J gave up 8 bases, with 9 bases separating them. The CDR3 runs to 12 residues. Germline V lookup: CDR1 MDHEN, CDR2 SYDVKM. The CDR3 DNA is TGTGCCAGCAGTTTAAGGGGCTGGGGCTACACCTTC. Translating gives CASSLRGWGYTF.

CDR3 amino acids: CASSKQGSTGELFF. The DNA for the CDR3 is TGTGCCAGCAGCAAACAGGGGAGCACCGGGGAGCTGTTTTTT. The rearrangement links TRBV5-4 to TRBJ2-2; 7 nucleotides agree with TRBD1. From germline, CDR1 is SGHNT and CDR2 YYREEE (reference sequence). The CDR3 totals 14 residues. The J segment lost 4 bases and the V segment lost 4 bases, leaving 4 bases of the junction unmatched. The entire variable domain, with the rest obtained from reference TRBV5-4 and TRBJ2-2, is as follows: ETGVTQSPTHLIKTRGQQVTLRCSSQSGHNTVSWYQQALGQGPQFIFQYYREEENGRGNFPPRFSGLQFPNYSSELNVNALELDDSALYLCASSKQGSTGELFFGEGSRLTVL.

The rearrangement joins TRBV2 to TRBJ2-1; 12 bases line up with TRBD2. Germline lookup yields CDR1 SNHLY and CDR2 FYNNEI. The V and J ends lost 6 bases and 6 bases, in that order; junction bases with no gene match: 12. The CDR3 spans 17 residues. CDR3 nucleotides: TGTGCCAGCAGCGGCCAGTTACTAGCGGGGGGCCTCAATGAGCAGTTCTTC. This sequence encodes CASSGQLLAGGLNEQFF.

This clone was counted between two and nine times. The V call is TRBV7-8, the J call TRBJ1-6; D not certain. V was pared by 4 bases and J by 7 bases, with 11 bases between. The CDR3 runs to 14 residues. Germline CDR1 reads SGHVS; CDR2 reads FQNEAQ. Written as DNA, the CDR3 is TGTGCCAGCAGCTCGACGGGGTCAAATTCACCCCTCCACTTT. This translates into CASSSTGSNSPLHF.

This clone was seen more than once but under ten times. The germline gene is not matched at one end of the junction; a read error may be the cause. Other DNA sequences within the sample encode an identical CDR3. This chain connects TRBV7-7 to TRBJ2-3; weak D call: TRBD2 (5 bases). The CDR3 contains 15 residues. The germline CDR1 and CDR2 sequences are SSHAT and FNYEAQ (reference sequence). The CDR3 nucleotides read TGTGCTAGCAGCTTAGAACGGGGTAGCACAGATACGCAGTATTTT. Its protein is CASSLERGSTDTQYF.

The chain links TRBV10-1 to TRBJ1-2, with 7 bases identical to TRBD1. The CDR3 extends over 16 amino acids. Germline V gives CDR1 WNHNN, CDR2 SYGVQD (reference sequence). V was clipped by 0 bases and J by 1 base; unmatched bases: 5. In nucleotides, the CDR3 is TGCGCCAGCAGTGAGTCGAGTACAGGGGTTAACTATGGCTACACCTTC. Translation: CASSESSTGVNYGYTF.

This clone was recorded a few times. The chain couples TRBV30 to TRBJ1-1; D ambiguous. Trimming stripped 1 base from V and 1 base from J, with 4 bases between. CDR3 length: 12 amino acids. CDR1 and CDR2 from the germline V gene are GTSNPN and SVGIG (reference sequence). In DNA form, the CDR3 reads TGTGCCTGGAGTGACGGGAACACTGAAGCTTTCTTT. Protein product: CAWSDGNTEAFF.